Listed here are 9 T cell receptor beta chains from one sample, sequenced in a study of cytomegalovirus exposure and HLA in healthy donors. Primers for the PCR totalled 60 Vbeta and 13 Jbeta. Measured with immunoSEQ multiplex PCR; TCRdb has only the in-frame clones, and not every one. This sample has about 300,000 clones, with roughly 90% found just once. Sequencing used PBMCs. The receptors stem from a man aged 40-55 years in good health and CMV-seropositive.

This sequence joins TRBV6-1 and TRBJ2-2, with TRBD2 identical over 9 bases. The ends lost 4 bases at V and 1 base at J; junction bases unmatched: 4. Germline V gene lookup returns CDR1 MNHNS and CDR2 SASEGT. The CDR3 sequence is 16 residues long. The CDR3 sequence: CASSVVTSGNTGELFF. The CDR3 bases are TGTGCCAGCAGTGTAGTGACTAGCGGGAACACCGGGGAGCTGTTTTTT.

The chain has TRBV7-3 and TRBJ2-1, with 7 nucleotides matching TRBD1. Trimming at V came to 4 bases and at J to 10 bases, leaving 16 bases not matched to a gene. The germline V gene has CDR1 SGHTA and CDR2 FQGTGA. The CDR3 consists of 16 residues. In DNA form, the CDR3 reads TGTGCCAGCAGCTCCTTCGGGACAGCCCAGGTGGAGGAGCAGTTCTTC. This codes for CASSSFGTAQVEEQFF.

CDR3 amino acids: CASSPDRGRTGELFF. The CDR3 DNA is TGTGCCAGCAGCCCTGACAGGGGAAGGACCGGGGAGCTGTTTTTT. The rearrangement joins TRBV6-5 to TRBJ2-2; 8 bases fit TRBD1. V gave up 6 bases and J gave up 5 bases; unmatched junction bases: 8. CDR3 length: 15 amino acids. Germline CDR1 reads MNHEY; CDR2 reads SVGAGI.

V is TRBV6-5 and J is TRBJ1-5; the D gene is possibly TRBD1 (6 bases). V dropped 4 bases and J dropped 2 bases, with 9 bases sitting between them. Germline CDR1 is MNHEY and CDR2 is SVGAGI. The CDR3 sequence is 14 residues long. CDR3 sequence: CASSLGGGNQPQHF. CDR3 sequence (DNA): TGTGCCAGCAGTTTAGGGGGGGGCAATCAGCCCCAGCATTTT.

With respect to this clone: In the same sample, other DNA sequences code for this CDR3. The gene calls are TRBV19 and TRBJ2-7, with D possibly being TRBD1 (6 bases). CDR3 size: 14 residues. Trimming cost V 3 bases and J 0 bases, with 9 bases left between them. The germline CDR1 and CDR2 sequences are LNHDA and SQIVND (reference sequence). CDR3 coding DNA: TGTGCCAGTAGTATTCAGGACAGCTCCTACGAGCAGTACTTC. It translates to CASSIQDSSYEQYF.

This rearrangement joins TRBV6-5 to TRBJ1-2; the match to TRBD1 covers 8 bases. The CDR3 spans 14 residues. From germline, CDR1 is MNHEY and CDR2 SVGAGI. The trim removed 6 bases at V and 5 bases at J, leaving 8 bases unmatched. CDR3 loop: CASSWTGQGYGYTF. The CDR3 DNA is TGTGCCAGCAGCTGGACAGGGCAAGGGTATGGCTACACCTTC.

For the CDR3, the DNA is TGTGCCACCAGCAGGGATGCTAGGGGCACCGGGGAGCTGTTTTTT. It yields the protein CATSRDARGTGELFF. V is TRBV15 and J is TRBJ2-2, with a tentative D call TRBD1 (5 bases). V lost 3 bases and J lost 4, with 12 bases in between. The CDR3 extends over 15 amino acids. CDR1 and CDR2 from the germline V gene are LNHNV and YYDKDF (reference sequence).

This clone showed up just a few times. This chain connects TRBV6-1 to TRBJ1-4, with 11 bases aligning to TRBD1. The CDR3 covers 18 residues. Germline V CDR1 and CDR2: MNHNS, SASEGT. The trim removed 3 bases at V and 7 bases at J, leaving 13 bases unmatched. The CDR3 nucleotides read TGTGCCAGCAGTGACTGGGCTAGGACAGGGGGCGATGGTGAAAAACTGTTTTTT. Translation gives CASSDWARTGGDGEKLFF.

The rearrangement joins TRBV27 to TRBJ2-1; D unresolved. CDR3 size: 17 residues. The V end was cut by 0 bases, the J end by 12 bases, with 24 bases between. Germline-derived CDR1 and CDR2 are MNHEY and SMNVEV (reference sequence). CDR3 in DNA: TGTGCCAGCAGTTTATCAGGCGGCAGTAGGATAATAGACCGGCAGTTCTTC. Its translation: CASSLSGGSRIIDRQFF.